One and the same sample provided the 25 T cell receptor beta chains below, sequenced in a study of CD8 T cells in ankylosing spondylitis. Findings and caveats of the study: The study identified a TCR beta motif of under 10 highly homologous variants that appeared characteristic of ankylosing spondylitis blood.

Via MiXCR, TCRdb re-called the 5' RACE reads, giving one row per CDR3 protein. Here the sample spans 200,000 to 250,000 distinct CDR3 sequences, around 6.6% being singletons. Their target antigens are unknown. Sequenced sample: blood, either unsorted or a sorted T cell fraction (not recorded which). Receptor source: a male donor with ankylosing spondylitis.

The table lists this clonotype with a few counts. J is TRBJ2-1 and V is TRBV5-6, with D maybe TRBD2 (6 bases). Germline V gives CDR1 SGHDT, CDR2 YYEEEE. V was shortened by 0 bases and J by 11 bases, with 9 bases between the two germline ends. The CDR3 runs 12 residues. CDR3 protein: CASSLGREKQFF. Written as DNA, the CDR3 is TGTGCCAGCAGCTTGGGGAGGGAGAAGCAGTTCTTC.

This clonotype was recorded at least ten times. The genes are TRBV7-9 and TRBJ2-1, with unresolved D. The germline V and J ends were trimmed by 1 base and 9 bases, with 7 bases remaining between them. Germline V CDR1 and CDR2: SEHNR, FQNEAQ (reference sequence). The CDR3 length is 12 residues. CDR3 loop: CASSLGPGEQFF. The CDR3 nucleotides are TGTGCCAGCAGCTTAGGCCCAGGTGAGCAGTTCTTC.

This clonotype has only a few counts. CDR3 DNA: TGTGCCAGCAGCCACGACAGGCAGGCTGATGAGCAGTTCTTC. It codes for CASSHDRQADEQFF. This sequence joins TRBV14 and TRBJ2-1; D might be TRBD1 (6 bases). From germline, CDR1 is SGHDN and CDR2 FVKESK. There are 14 residues in the CDR3. The germline V and J ends were trimmed by 3 bases and 8 bases, with 14 bases remaining between them.

This chain links TRBV20-1 with TRBJ2-1; no firm D call. The CDR3 has 14 amino acids. The V gene's germline CDR1 is DFQATT and CDR2 SNEGSKA (reference sequence). The CDR3 nucleotides read TGCAGCTGGAGCCTGGGTGCGGACTACAATGAGCAGTTCTTC. Residues: CSWSLGADYNEQFF.

Ten or more counts support this clonotype. The chain uses TRBV5-5 and TRBJ1-2; 7 positions match TRBD1. The CDR3 sequence is 14 residues long. V lost 0 bases, J lost 1 base, and 0 bases stayed unmatched. Looked up from germline, CDR1 is SGHKS and CDR2 is YYEKEE (reference sequence). The CDR3 nucleotides read TGTGCCAGCAGCTTGGACAGGGGTAACTATGGCTACACCTTC. Protein: CASSLDRGNYGYTF.

The sample holds many counts of this clonotype. The chain links TRBV28 to TRBJ1-2, with TRBD1 as a possible D gene (5 bases). CDR1 is MDHEN and CDR2 is SYDVKM in the germline V gene. The CDR3 extends over 14 amino acids. V was cut by 10 bases and J by 0 bases, with 15 bases left in between. CDR3 bases: TGTGCCATCCCGCGGGGCAGCGCTAACTATGGCTACACCTTC. Translation gives CAIPRGSANYGYTF.

This clonotype was seen many times. V usage is TRBV7-9 and J usage is TRBJ2-3; tentatively, D is TRBD2 (5 bases). CDR1 SEHNR and CDR2 FQNEAQ come from the germline V gene (reference sequence). Trimming pared 8 bases from V and 1 base from J, leaving 19 bases between. CDR3 length equals 16 residues. The CDR3 DNA is TGTGCCAGCTTGGTCCTAAGCGGCGTCCGCACAGATACGCAGTATTTT. Translating gives CASLVLSGVRTDTQYF.

This clonotype was found many times. The chain couples TRBV7-6 to TRBJ2-7; no firm D call. Germline V gene sequence: CDR1 SGHVS, CDR2 FNYEAQ. V lost 5 bases and J 3 bases, leaving 11 bases between the germline ends. CDR3 length equals 13 residues. The chain's CDR3 is CASSPEVGYEQYF. CDR3 coding DNA: TGTGCCAGCAGCCCCGAAGTAGGCTACGAGCAGTACTTC.

This clonotype was seen only a few times. The gene calls are TRBV7-9 and TRBJ2-1, with D hard to call. The CDR3 spans 15 residues. Germline V gene sequence: CDR1 SEHNR, CDR2 FQNEAQ (reference sequence). Between the trimmed V and J ends, which lost 5 bases and 10 bases, there was a span of 21 bases. CDR3 in DNA: TGTGCCAGCAGCCAGCGAATCGGGCGGCGGCAGGAGCAGTTCTTC. It translates to CASSQRIGRRQEQFF.

This clonotype was found many times. The chain is built from TRBV5-1 and TRBJ2-1; 12 nucleotides align to TRBD2. The CDR3 spans 16 residues. Trimming cost V 3 bases and J 5 bases; bases outside gene matches: 6. Germline loops: CDR1 SGHRS, CDR2 YFSETQ. The CDR3 sequence: CASSWWTSGKDNEQFF. The CDR3 DNA reads TGCGCCAGCAGCTGGTGGACTAGCGGGAAAGACAATGAGCAGTTCTTC. The variable domain in full, completed from reference TRBV5-1 and TRBJ2-1, reads KAGVTQTPRYLIKTRGQQVTLSCSPISGHRSVSWYQQTPGQGLQFLFEYFSETQRNKGNFPGRFSGRQFSNSRSEMNVSTLELGDSALYLCASSWWTSGKDNEQFFGPGTRLTVL.

This clonotype appeared many times. The V and J genes are TRBV7-9 and TRBJ2-7; unclear D gene. V lost 5 bases to trimming and J lost 2 bases, with 13 bases between them. CDR3 length: 14 residues. Germline values: CDR1 SEHNR, CDR2 FQNEAQ (reference sequence). The CDR3 DNA follows: TGTGCCAGCAGCCTTTCTGGGTCCACCTACGAGCAGTACTTC. Translating gives CASSLSGSTYEQYF. The full variable domain, its missing parts supplied by reference TRBV7-9 and TRBJ2-7, is DTGVSQNPRHKITKRGQNVTFRCDPISEHNRLYWYRQTLGQGPEFLTYFQNEAQLEKSRLLSDRFSAERPKGSFSTLEIQRTEQGDSAMYLCASSLSGSTYEQYFGPGTRLTVT.

This clonotype was counted at least ten times. This chain connects TRBV27 to TRBJ2-1, with 7 bases aligning to TRBD2. Trimming took 5 bases from V and 10 from J; bases not matched to a gene: 8. Germline V gives CDR1 MNHEY, CDR2 SMNVEV (reference sequence). The CDR3 covers 13 residues. The CDR3, as DNA: TGTGCCAGCAGTCCTCCTCTAGCGGCAGAGCAGTTCTTC. Amino acids: CASSPPLAAEQFF.

Many counts were recorded for this clonotype. The V call is TRBV30, the J call TRBJ1-2, with no clear D. Germline V gives CDR1 GTSNPN, CDR2 SVGIG (reference sequence). V was cut by 6 bases and J by 8 bases, with 16 bases left in between. The CDR3 loop spans 12 amino acids. The CDR3 sequence is CACLWSRGGYTF. DNA of the CDR3: TGTGCCTGCCTATGGTCCCGGGGAGGCTACACCTTC.

This clonotype was found many times. The chain uses TRBV7-9 and TRBJ1-2; D remains ambiguous. Germline V lookup: CDR1 SEHNR, CDR2 FQNEAQ (reference sequence). V lost 5 bases and J 4 bases, leaving 8 bases between the germline ends. This CDR3 is 12 amino acids long. The CDR3 DNA is TGTGCCAGCAGCGGCGGTCTCTATGGCTACACCTTC. Translated, it gives CASSGGLYGYTF. The full variable domain, with the rest looked up from reference TRBV7-9 and TRBJ1-2, is DTGVSQNPRHKITKRGQNVTFRCDPISEHNRLYWYRQTLGQGPEFLTYFQNEAQLEKSRLLSDRFSAERPKGSFSTLEIQRTEQGDSAMYLCASSGGLYGYTFGSGTRLTVV.

This clonotype was counted ten times or more. This chain's CDR3 is CASSQGGVSYGYTF. The CDR3 DNA is TGTGCCAGCAGCCAAGGGGGGGTGAGCTATGGCTACACCTTC. V is TRBV3-1 and J is TRBJ1-2, with D possibly matching TRBD1 (5 bases). V was cut by 1 base and J by 4 bases, with 10 bases left in between. Germline CDR1 LGHDT, CDR2 YNNKEL (reference sequence). The CDR3 length is 14 residues.

The chain links TRBV7-6 to TRBJ2-2; the D is unclear. Between the trimmed V and J ends, which lost 6 bases and 7 bases, there was a span of 9 bases. The CDR3 runs 12 residues. Germline CDR1 and CDR2: SGHVS and FNYEAQ. The CDR3 sequence is CASRNTGGELFF. CDR3 nucleotide sequence: TGTGCCAGCAGAAACACCGGCGGGGAGCTGTTTTTT.

This clonotype has a handful of counts. The chain has TRBV4-3 and TRBJ2-6; 8 nucleotides agree with TRBD2. The CDR3 contains 17 residues. Germline V lookup: CDR1 LGHNA, CDR2 YSLEER. With V trimmed by 4 bases and J by 2 bases, 7 bases remained unmatched. DNA for the CDR3: TGCGCCAGCAGCCCCTCGGGAGGGGTAGCTGGGGCCAACGTCCTGACTTTC. Amino acid sequence: CASSPSGGVAGANVLTF.

The chain combines TRBV12-3 or TRBV12-4 with TRBJ2-7; D is uncertain. The V end lost 0 bases, the J end lost 4 bases, and 10 bases lay between the germline ends. This CDR3 has 14 amino acids. CDR3: CASSLAVAWYEQYF. CDR3 bases: TGTGCCAGCAGTTTAGCGGTTGCTTGGTACGAGCAGTACTTC.

This clonotype has a count of ten or more. The genes are TRBV7-9 and TRBJ1-1; D unclear. The germline V gene encodes CDR1 SEHNR and CDR2 FQNEAQ (reference sequence). V lost 1 base and J lost 4, with 16 bases in between. This CDR3 comprises 16 residues. The CDR3 sequence is CASSLVGLGDGTEAFF. The CDR3 bases are TGTGCCAGCAGCTTAGTAGGGCTTGGGGATGGCACTGAAGCTTTCTTT.

This clonotype was observed many times. The chain employs TRBV5-1 and TRBJ2-7, with TRBD1 as a possible D gene (6 bases). Trimming shortened V by 5 bases and J by 3 bases, and 15 bases separated the two germline ends. This CDR3 has 14 residues. The germline V gene encodes CDR1 SGHRS and CDR2 YFSETQ. In DNA form, the CDR3 reads TGCGCCAGCAGACGACTGATGGACAGCTACGAGCAGTACTTC. It encodes CASRRLMDSYEQYF.

This clonotype was counted at least ten times. The V call is TRBV7-8, the J call TRBJ1-1; D unclear. The germline V and J ends were trimmed by 2 bases and 5 bases, with 9 bases remaining between them. CDR3 size: 13 residues. Germline V gene data show CDR1 as SGHVS and CDR2 as FQNEAQ. The CDR3 DNA reads TGTGCCAGCAGCTTAAGCTGGGGTACTGAAGCTTTCTTT. As protein: CASSLSWGTEAFF.

In this sample, this clonotype turned up many times. This rearrangement joins TRBV6-5 to TRBJ1-2; D unresolved. V was shortened by 0 bases and J by 2 bases, with 10 bases between the two germline ends. This CDR3 contains 15 residues. The germline CDR1 and CDR2 sequences are MNHEY and SVGAGI. CDR3 sequence: CASSYSGPSNYGYTF. DNA for the CDR3: TGTGCCAGCAGTTACTCCGGACCCTCCAACTATGGCTACACCTTC.

This clonotype has ten or more counts. The DNA is left out, because the CDR3 cannot be placed on it with certainty; the CDR3 is given as TCRdb lists it. V gene TRBV9 combines with J gene TRBJ2-2; the table's D call, TRBD1, has no DNA check behind it. The CDR3 is 18 residues long, ends included. Germline V gene data show CDR1 as SGDLS and CDR2 as YYNGEE. The CDR3: CASSVRALGVLRAGELFF.

The chain couples TRBV4-3 to TRBJ2-7; the match to TRBD1 covers 8 bases. V shed 0 bases, J shed 6 bases, and the junction held 10 bases outside the gene matches. The CDR3 spans 16 residues. Germline CDR1 reads LGHNA; CDR2 reads YSLEER. The CDR3 sequence: CASSQDTRTGSVEQYF. CDR3 DNA sequence: TGCGCCAGCAGCCAAGATACGAGGACAGGGTCTGTCGAGCAGTACTTC.

This clonotype has a count of ten or more. The chain recombines TRBV5-1 with TRBJ1-5; TRBD1 aligns across 9 bases. This CDR3 spans 15 amino acids. J lost 6 bases, V lost 5 bases, and 9 bases had no gene match. Germline-derived CDR1 and CDR2 are SGHRS and YFSETQ. The CDR3 sequence is CASRDQGQGSQPQHF. DNA for the CDR3: TGCGCCAGCAGGGACCAAGGACAGGGGAGTCAGCCCCAGCATTTT. Supplemented by reference TRBV5-1 and TRBJ1-5, the full variable domain reads KAGVTQTPRYLIKTRGQQVTLSCSPISGHRSVSWYQQTPGQGLQFLFEYFSETQRNKGNFPGRFSGRQFSNSRSEMNVSTLELGDSALYLCASRDQGQGSQPQHFGDGTRLSIL.